These 32 T cell receptor beta chains originate from one sample sequenced in a study of post-analysis software for immune sequencing data. General study results and limits: In patients, five or six TRBV segments were more frequent than in controls, with TRBV5-6, TRBV5-1 and TRBV20-1 among them.

Tagging with unique molecular identifiers was a feature of the TCR beta cDNA libraries. TCRdb redid the calling of the PCR reads with MiXCR, one entry per CDR3 protein. The sample has 650,000 to 850,000 distinct CDR3 sequences; roughly 50% are singletons. For these receptors, no antigen is known. Specimen: blood. The receptors originated from a girl under 18 with multiple sclerosis.

The chain recombines TRBV20-1 with TRBJ2-1, with a possible D match to TRBD2 (5 bases). With 6 bases removed from V and 10 bases from J, the gap between germline ends came to 22 bases. The CDR3 totals 14 residues. Germline V lookup: CDR1 DFQATT, CDR2 SNEGSKA (reference sequence). Here the CDR3 DNA reads TGCAGTGCCCCCTGGCCTAGCCATCTAGGAGAGCAGTTCTTC. It specifies CSAPWPSHLGEQFF.

The rearrangement joins TRBV2 to TRBJ2-7; a weak D match, TRBD1 (6 bases). CDR3 length equals 14 residues. The germline gives CDR1 SNHLY, CDR2 FYNNEI. The V end was cut by 4 bases, the J end by 1 base, with 11 bases between. Here the CDR3 reads CASSGRDTSYEQYF. The CDR3, as DNA: TGTGCCAGCAGTGGCCGGGACACGTCCTACGAGCAGTACTTC.

This clonotype was picked up a small number of times. J is TRBJ2-3 and V is TRBV7-9; TRBD1 agrees at 11 bases. This CDR3 is built from 14 residues. Trimming took 6 bases from V and 5 from J; bases not matched to a gene: 4. The V gene's germline CDR1 is SEHNR and CDR2 FQNEAQ (reference sequence). The CDR3 is CASSSGTGGDTQYF. CDR3 coding DNA: TGTGCCAGCAGTTCCGGGACAGGGGGAGATACGCAGTATTTT.

The genes are TRBV15 and TRBJ2-3; D might be TRBD1 (6 bases). Germline CDR1 and CDR2: LNHNV and YYDKDF (reference sequence). The CDR3 consists of 13 residues. The V and J ends lost 3 bases and 5 bases respectively, with 9 bases between them. This chain's CDR3 is CATSRRTEDTQYF. CDR3 DNA: TGTGCCACCAGCAGGAGGACAGAAGATACGCAGTATTTT.

This clonotype was detected a few times. This sequence joins TRBV4-2 and TRBJ1-1; a possible D gene is TRBD1 (6 bases). The V and J ends lost 6 bases and 4 bases respectively, with 39 bases between them. The germline V gene encodes CDR1 LGHNA and CDR2 YNFKEQ. CDR3 length: 22 residues. The CDR3: CASRHRDTGTDDVRQGVTEAFF. The CDR3 DNA sequence: TGTGCCAGCAGACACAGGGACACCGGGACCGACGACGTCAGGCAAGGGGTCACTGAAGCTTTCTTT.

This clonotype has only a few counts. The genes are TRBV5-6 and TRBJ2-3; 7 nucleotides line up with TRBD2. Germline values: CDR1 SGHDT, CDR2 YYEEEE. The CDR3 length is 16 residues. J gave up 6 bases and V 0 bases, and 10 bases lay outside the gene matches. The CDR3 reads CASSLVPGTREDTQYF. The CDR3 DNA reads as TGTGCCAGCAGCTTGGTCCCCGGGACGCGGGAGGATACGCAGTATTTT.

The table lists this clonotype with a few counts. The chain is built from TRBV7-9 and TRBJ1-1; D remains ambiguous. The CDR3 consists of 12 residues. Germline V lookup: CDR1 SEHNR, CDR2 FQNEAQ (reference sequence). Trimming shortened V by 7 bases and J by 5 bases, and 11 bases separated the two germline ends. The CDR3 DNA is TGTGCCAGCAATCTCCAGAATACTGAAGCTTTCTTT. Translated: CASNLQNTEAFF.

To note about this clonotype: Germline is not matched at one junction end, which may reflect a read error. The gene calls are TRBV10-3 and TRBJ1-2; weak D call: TRBD1 (5 bases). The length of the CDR3 is 13 residues. Germline CDR1 ENHRY, CDR2 SYGVKD. This CDR3 reads CAIGAGLNYDYTF. In DNA, the CDR3 is TGTGCCATCGGGGCAGGGTTGAACTATGACTACACCTTC.

This clonotype occurred a few times. This rearrangement joins TRBV5-1 to TRBJ2-1; D tentatively fits TRBD1 or TRBD2 (6 bases each). Trimming removed 2 bases from V and 4 bases from J, with 16 bases in between. CDR1 and CDR2 from the germline V gene are SGHRS and YFSETQ. This CDR3 is built from 16 residues. This CDR3 reads CASSLEGDSSYNEQFF. CDR3 sequence (DNA): TGCGCCAGCAGCTTAGAGGGGGACTCCTCTTACAATGAGCAGTTCTTC.

This clonotype came up a few times. This chain connects TRBV10-3 to TRBJ2-3, with 9 positions matching TRBD2. Germline V gene data show CDR1 as ENHRY and CDR2 as SYGVKD. The CDR3 extends over 14 amino acids. V shed 10 bases and J 8 bases; nucleotides not matched to a gene: 13. As DNA, the CDR3 is TGTGCCACCCAGCGGGAGGCCCCGTCGGGTACGCAGTATTTT. Translating it yields CATQREAPSGTQYF.

Concerning this clonotype: A read error may be the cause here, since a much bigger clone is one base away. The genes are TRBV12-3 or TRBV12-4 and TRBJ2-5, with no clear D. There are 13 residues in the CDR3. The CDR3 coding sequence is TGTGCCAGCAGCCTCAGTCAGCAAGAGACCCGGTACTTC. The encoded protein is CASSLSQQETRYF.

This clonotype showed up just a few times. DNA for the CDR3: TGCAGCGCTGCCTTTGCGGGACAAGGAGAGACCCAGTACTTC. It codes for CSAAFAGQGETQYF. The chain carries TRBV29-1 and TRBJ2-5; D is possibly TRBD1 or TRBD2 (6 bases each). The germline CDR1 and CDR2 sequences are SQVTM and ANQGSEA. This CDR3 is 14 amino acids long. V was clipped by 7 bases and J by 4 bases, with 19 bases between them.

The genes are TRBV3-1 and TRBJ2-7; TRBD1 agrees at 11 bases. The germline gives CDR1 LGHDT, CDR2 YNNKEL (reference sequence). The V gene end was trimmed by 1 base and the J gene end by 4 bases; junction bases not matched to a gene: 6. This CDR3 contains 16 residues. The CDR3 DNA follows: TGTGCCAGCAGCCAAGCGGGGACAGGGGGTTTATACGAGCAGTACTTC. Its translation: CASSQAGTGGLYEQYF.

This chain uses TRBV7-9 with TRBJ2-7; no definite D call. The better agreement between TRBJ2-5 and the DNA end casts doubt on the J call. This CDR3 spans 12 amino acids. Per germline, CDR1 SEHNR and CDR2 FQNEAQ (reference sequence). The DNA of the CDR3 is TGTGCCAGCAGCACCCCAAGTGAGACCCAGTACTTC. It specifies CASSTPSETQYF.

This clonotype was seen a handful of times. The chain combines TRBV12-3 or TRBV12-4 with TRBJ2-7, with 7 nucleotides matching TRBD2. The CDR3 totals 13 residues. V gave up 6 bases and J gave up 3 bases; unmatched junction bases: 5. CDR3 sequence reads: CASRMTSFYEQYF. The CDR3 DNA reads as TGTGCCAGCAGGATGACTAGCTTCTACGAGCAGTACTTC.

The table lists this clonotype with a few counts. The chain links TRBV7-3 to TRBJ2-7; 9 bases line up with TRBD2. The V gene's germline CDR1 is SGHTA and CDR2 FQGTGA. This CDR3 has 15 amino acids. V shed 0 bases, J shed 2 bases, and the junction held 2 bases outside the gene matches. CDR3 in amino acids: CASSLTPSGTYEQYF. The CDR3 DNA follows: TGTGCCAGCAGCTTAACCCCTAGCGGGACCTACGAGCAGTACTTC.

The CDR3 DNA follows: TGCGCCAGCAGCCGGACCTGGGGACAGCATAATGAAAAACTGTTTTTT. It codes for CASSRTWGQHNEKLFF. The J gene is TRBJ1-4, the V gene TRBV4-3; the match to TRBD1 covers 7 bases. Looked up from germline, CDR1 is LGHNA and CDR2 is YSLEER. There are 16 residues in the CDR3. After removal of 4 bases from V and 4 bases from J, the junction contained 9 bases not matched to a gene.

This sequence joins TRBV20-1 and TRBJ2-3; 8 bases map to TRBD2. Unmatched junction bases numbered 17, after V lost 4 bases and J lost 2 bases. Per germline, CDR1 DFQATT and CDR2 SNEGSKA (reference sequence). This CDR3 is built from 18 residues. The CDR3, as DNA: TGCAGTGCTATCCTAGTAAGCCGGGAGGGCCATGTCACAGATACGCAGTATTTT. This encodes CSAILVSREGHVTDTQYF.

This clonotype has more than one count but fewer than ten. The V call is TRBV4-1, the J call TRBJ2-7; 7 nucleotides match TRBD2. The germline CDR1 and CDR2 sequences are MGHRA and YSYEKL. With V trimmed by 0 bases and J by 11 bases, 4 bases remained unmatched. This CDR3 contains 12 residues. CDR3 amino acids: CASSQDRGDKYF. The CDR3 DNA reads TGCGCCAGCAGCCAAGATCGGGGGGATAAGTACTTC.

The rearrangement links TRBV7-9 to TRBJ2-5, with 11 bases lining up with TRBD2. J was trimmed by 4 bases and V by 5 bases; bases with no gene match: 12. This CDR3 contains 17 residues. The germline V gene has CDR1 SEHNR and CDR2 FQNEAQ (reference sequence). The CDR3 DNA is TGTGCCAGCAGCCCGGTCGGCCTAGCGGGGGGTTCAGAGACCCAGTACTTC. It specifies CASSPVGLAGGSETQYF.

This chain links TRBV10-3 with TRBJ2-3; TRBD2 agrees at 7 bases. The CDR3 is 12 amino acids. V was pared by 8 bases and J by 4 bases, with 3 bases of the junction left unmatched. CDR1 and CDR2 from the germline V gene are ENHRY and SYGVKD. CDR3 nucleotides: TGTGCCATCGGCCGGGGGGCAGATACGCAGTATTTT. Translation: CAIGRGADTQYF.

The chain couples TRBV12-3 or TRBV12-4 to TRBJ2-3; D unresolved. The V gene lost 0 bases and the J gene lost 2 bases, with 6 bases spanning the gap. The CDR3 totals 14 residues. CDR3 loop: CASSLARFTDTQYF. The CDR3 nucleotides are TGTGCCAGCAGTTTAGCCAGATTCACAGATACGCAGTATTTT.

The chain couples TRBV20-1 to TRBJ1-1, with a possible D match to TRBD1 (5 bases). CDR3 size: 14 residues. From germline, CDR1 is DFQATT and CDR2 SNEGSKA (reference sequence). V was shortened by 4 bases and J by 1 base, with 13 bases between the two germline ends. DNA of the CDR3: TGCAGTGCTACACCGTCGAGGGGGAACACTGAAGCTTTCTTT. It yields the protein CSATPSRGNTEAFF.

V usage is TRBV6-2 or TRBV6-3 and J usage is TRBJ2-5; D is unresolved. The ends were cut back, 2 bases at V and 11 bases at J, with 9 bases in the middle. In germline, CDR1 is MNHEY, CDR2 SVGEGT. The CDR3 sequence is 11 residues long. CDR3 bases: TGTGCCAGCAGTTACGCACAACATCAGTACTTC. Translation: CASSYAQHQYF.

V gene TRBV10-3 combines with J gene TRBJ1-5; D remains unclear. The V gene's germline CDR1 is ENHRY and CDR2 SYGVKD. The CDR3 runs to 14 residues. The V end lost 2 bases, the J end lost 11 bases, and 16 bases lay between the germline ends. CDR3 bases: TGTGCCATCAGTGAGGATGGCAGAAAAGAGACCCAGCATTTT. As protein: CAISEDGRKETQHF.

The chain uses TRBV12-3 or TRBV12-4 and TRBJ2-3; 7 bases align to TRBD2. There are 15 residues in the CDR3. The trim removed 6 bases at V and 2 bases at J, leaving 8 bases unmatched. The CDR3 spells CASRPGRPNTDTQYF. CDR3 coding DNA: TGTGCCAGCAGACCCGGGAGGCCCAACACAGATACGCAGTATTTT.

The chain recombines TRBV2 with TRBJ1-2, with D hard to call. The V end was cut by 4 bases, the J end by 3 bases, with 9 bases between. The CDR3 sequence is 13 residues long. Looked up from germline, CDR1 is SNHLY and CDR2 is FYNNEI. The CDR3 loop is CASSVNRDYGYTF. The CDR3 DNA is TGTGCCAGCAGTGTTAACAGAGACTATGGCTACACCTTC.

V and J are TRBV5-1 and TRBJ2-1; 7 positions agree with TRBD2. The V gene end was trimmed by 2 bases and the J gene end by 4 bases; junction bases not matched to a gene: 9. Germline V gene data show CDR1 as SGHRS and CDR2 as YFSETQ. The CDR3 has 16 amino acids. The DNA of the CDR3 is TGCGCCAGCAGCTTTGGATCTAGCGGAGTTTACAATGAGCAGTTCTTC. This translates into CASSFGSSGVYNEQFF.

The chain has TRBV27 and TRBJ1-2; D uncertain. The germline V gene has CDR1 MNHEY and CDR2 SMNVEV (reference sequence). V was trimmed by 2 bases and J by 8 bases, leaving 18 bases between them. CDR3 length equals 15 residues. The CDR3 bases are TGTGCCAGCAGTTTAGGGTTGGTTTCCGGAGGAGGCTACACCTTC. Amino acid sequence: CASSLGLVSGGGYTF.

The table lists this clonotype with a few counts. The V gene is TRBV9, the J gene TRBJ1-1, with a weak D call TRBD1 (6 bases). V lost 3 bases and J 10 bases, leaving 16 bases between the germline ends. The V gene's germline CDR1 is SGDLS and CDR2 YYNGEE. The CDR3 sequence is 13 residues long. CDR3 protein: CASSAVRGRGAFF. In DNA, the CDR3 is TGTGCCAGCAGCGCCGTCCGGGGCAGGGGAGCTTTCTTT.

This clonotype showed up just a few times. This rearrangement joins TRBV4-3 to TRBJ2-2; D remains unclear. Looked up from germline, CDR1 is LGHNA and CDR2 is YSLEER. V was clipped by 0 bases and J by 4 bases, with 9 bases between them. The CDR3 contains 15 residues. CDR3 in DNA: TGCGCCAGCAGCCAAGATGAAGCTGGCACCGGGGAGCTGTTTTTT. This gives the protein CASSQDEAGTGELFF.

This clonotype has only a few counts. The chain carries TRBV5-6 and TRBJ2-3; unclear D gene. The V end lost 2 bases, the J end lost 0 bases, and 7 bases lay between the germline ends. CDR3 length: 14 residues. CDR1 is SGHDT and CDR2 is YYEEEE in the germline V gene. The CDR3 sequence: CASSFPLSTDTQYF. CDR3 in DNA: TGTGCCAGCAGCTTTCCCCTCAGCACAGATACGCAGTATTTT.